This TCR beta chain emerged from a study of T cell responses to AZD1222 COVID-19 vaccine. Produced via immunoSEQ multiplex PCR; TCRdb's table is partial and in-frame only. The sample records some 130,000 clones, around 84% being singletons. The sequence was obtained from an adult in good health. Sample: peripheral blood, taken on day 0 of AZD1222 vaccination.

In DNA form, the CDR3 reads TGTGCCAGCAGCACTATGGGGGGCACAGATACGCAGTATTTT. Amino acid sequence: CASSTMGGTDTQYF. The chain uses TRBV7-2 and TRBJ2-3; the D call may be TRBD1 or TRBD2 (5 bases each). The CDR3 is 14 residues long. Trimming removed 5 bases from V and 1 base from J, with 10 bases in between. Germline V gene lookup returns CDR1 SGHTA and CDR2 FQGNSA.